Listed here are 9 T cell receptor beta chains from one sample, sequenced in a study of T cell responses to AZD1222 COVID-19 vaccine. TCRdb keeps only in-frame clones here, not all; method: immunoSEQ multiplex PCR. The sample consists of 95,000 to 150,000 clones, around 89% of them appearing once. This specimen consisted of peripheral blood, obtained on day 0 of AZD1222 vaccination. All receptors derive from an adult in good health.

The rearrangement uses TRBV5-4 and TRBJ2-3; 13 bases fit TRBD2. Germline lookup yields CDR1 SGHNT and CDR2 YYREEE (reference sequence). The CDR3 totals 16 residues. The junction had 7 bases not matched to a gene; V was cut back by 4 bases and J by 5 bases. The CDR3 protein is CASSQGTSGNGDTQYF. In DNA, the CDR3 is TGTGCCAGCAGCCAAGGGACTAGCGGGAATGGAGATACGCAGTATTTT.

The chain links TRBV12-3 or TRBV12-4 to TRBJ1-2; tentatively, D is TRBD1 (5 bases). This CDR3 contains 12 residues. Trimming pared 5 bases from V and 10 bases from J, leaving 14 bases between. CDR3 sequence: CASSMVGAYYTF. The DNA of the CDR3 is TGTGCCAGCAGTATGGTAGGGGCGTACTACACCTTC.

V is TRBV3-1 (or the pseudogene TRBV3-2) and J is TRBJ1-1, with TRBD1 identical over 8 bases. The germline V gene encodes CDR1 LGHDT and CDR2 YNNKEL (reference sequence). The ends lost 3 bases at V and 4 bases at J; junction bases unmatched: 10. The length of the CDR3 is 16 residues. Here the CDR3 DNA reads TGTGCCAGCAGCCATCATGGTAGGACAGGGAGCACTGAAGCTTTCTTT. It specifies CASSHHGRTGSTEAFF.

The chain recombines TRBV10-3 with TRBJ2-7; D is ambiguous. V shed 5 bases and J shed 5 bases, with 13 bases lying between them. The length of the CDR3 is 13 residues. CDR1 and CDR2 (germline): ENHRY, SYGVKD. The CDR3 protein is CAISPLNLDEQYF. Here the CDR3 DNA reads TGTGCCATCAGTCCACTTAATCTCGACGAGCAGTACTTC.

The chain employs TRBV7-9 and TRBJ2-2; 8 bases fit TRBD2. Germline lookup yields CDR1 SEHNR and CDR2 FQNEAQ (reference sequence). CDR3 length: 17 residues. The V segment lost 3 bases and the J segment 4 bases; nucleotides outside the gene matches: 10. As DNA, the CDR3 is TGTGCCAGCAGCTTGCCCCTGCAGCGGGGGCCCACCGGGGAGCTGTTTTTT. Protein sequence: CASSLPLQRGPTGELFF.

The chain is built from TRBV7-2 and TRBJ2-7; D not resolved. Germline loops: CDR1 SGHTA, CDR2 FQGNSA. Trimming took off 4 bases at V and 4 bases at J, with 17 bases between the two ends. The CDR3 spans 15 residues. CDR3 sequence reads: CASSSTSTTAYEQYF. The CDR3 bases are TGTGCCAGCAGCTCTACCTCGACCACTGCATACGAGCAGTACTTC.

In this sample, this clone turned up a few times. The chain is built from TRBV7-9 and TRBJ2-7, with 9 positions matching TRBD1. CDR1 is SEHNR, CDR2 FQNEAQ, per germline (reference sequence). The CDR3 is 14 amino acids. V dropped 4 bases and J dropped 5; count of bases not matched to a gene: 6. CDR3 residues: CASSSGRTGDEQYF. The CDR3 coding sequence is TGTGCCAGCAGCTCAGGACGGACAGGGGACGAGCAGTACTTC.

This clone is a singleton in its sample. The chain has TRBV27 and TRBJ1-4; D is possibly TRBD1 (6 bases). The CDR3 has 14 amino acids. CDR1 is MNHEY, CDR2 SMNVEV, per germline (reference sequence). V lost 1 base and J lost 8, with 11 bases in between. The CDR3 sequence is CASSLWGAGEKLFF. The CDR3 DNA reads as TGTGCCAGCAGTTTATGGGGGGCGGGCGAAAAACTGTTTTTT.

The chain is built from TRBV9 and TRBJ1-1, with D possibly matching TRBD1 (5 bases). The CDR3 has 14 residues. Per germline, CDR1 SGDLS and CDR2 YYNGEE. Deletions cut 0 bases from V and 1 base from J, with 7 bases between. The CDR3 here is CASSVATGNTEAFF. DNA of the CDR3: TGTGCCAGCAGCGTAGCTACAGGGAACACTGAAGCTTTCTTT.